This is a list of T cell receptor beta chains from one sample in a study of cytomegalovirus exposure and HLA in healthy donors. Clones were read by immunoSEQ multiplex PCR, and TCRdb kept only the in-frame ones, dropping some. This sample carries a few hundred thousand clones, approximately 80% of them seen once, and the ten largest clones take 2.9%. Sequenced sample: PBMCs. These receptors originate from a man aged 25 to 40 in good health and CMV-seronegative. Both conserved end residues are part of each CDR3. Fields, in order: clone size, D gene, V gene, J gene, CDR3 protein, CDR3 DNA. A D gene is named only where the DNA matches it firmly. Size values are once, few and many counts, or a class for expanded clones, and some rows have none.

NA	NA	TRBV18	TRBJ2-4	CASSRTENIQYF	TGTGCCAGCTCTAGGACAGAAAACATTCAGTACTTC
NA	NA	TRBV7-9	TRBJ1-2	CASSAAGIGYGYTF	TGTGCCAGCAGCGCTGCAGGAATAGGCTATGGCTACACCTTC
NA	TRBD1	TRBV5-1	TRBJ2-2	CASSWGTANTGELFF	TGCGCCAGCAGCTGGGGGACAGCGAACACCGGGGAGCTGTTTTTT
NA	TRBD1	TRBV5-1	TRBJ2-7	CASSFGTGSTYEQYF	TGCGCCAGCAGCTTCGGGACAGGGTCAACCTACGAGCAGTACTTC
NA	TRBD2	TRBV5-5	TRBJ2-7	CASSYLSGGLISYEQYF	TGTGCCAGCAGCTATCTCTCGGGGGGTCTCATCTCCTACGAGCAGTACTTC
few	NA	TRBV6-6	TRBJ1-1	CASSYALNTEAFF	TGTGCCAGCAGTTACGCGCTGAACACTGAAGCTTTCTTT
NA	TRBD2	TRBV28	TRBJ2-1	CAGQERGDHEQFF	TGTGCCGGGCAGGAGCGGGGGGACCATGAGCAGTTCTTC
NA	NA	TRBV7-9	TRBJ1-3	CASSLGAGRNTIYF	TGTGCCAGCAGCTTAGGGGCAGGGAGGAACACCATATATTTT
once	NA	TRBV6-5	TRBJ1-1	CAGSYLLDRDTEAFF	TGTGCCGGCAGTTACCTTTTAGACCGGGACACTGAAGCTTTCTTT
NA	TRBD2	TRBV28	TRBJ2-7	CASGTGGTYEQYF	TGTGCCAGTGGAACGGGAGGGACCTACGAGCAGTACTTC
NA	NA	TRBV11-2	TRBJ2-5	CASSSAGRQETQYF	TGTGCCAGCTCAAGTGCGGGAAGGCAAGAGACCCAGTACTTC
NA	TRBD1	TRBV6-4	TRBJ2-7	CASSGERQGNEQYF	TGTGCCAGCAGCGGAGAAAGACAGGGGAACGAGCAGTACTTC
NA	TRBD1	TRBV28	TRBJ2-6	CASSFPRSGQGLSGANVLTF	TGTGCCAGCAGTTTCCCTCGGTCGGGACAGGGCCTCTCTGGGGCCAACGTCCTGACTTTC
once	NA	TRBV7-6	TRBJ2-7	CASSRTDSYEQYF	TGTGCCAGCAGCAGGACAGACTCCTACGAGCAGTACTTC
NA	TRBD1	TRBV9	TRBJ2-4	CASSELPGQGDKNIQYF	TGTGCCAGCAGCGAGCTTCCGGGACAGGGCGACAAAAACATTCAGTACTTC
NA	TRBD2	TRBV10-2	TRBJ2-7	CASRERGGSSYEQYF	TGCGCCAGCAGGGAGCGGGGGGGCAGCTCCTACGAGCAGTACTTC
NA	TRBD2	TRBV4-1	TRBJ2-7	CASSQDLGLAGVGTEQYF	TGCGCCAGCAGCCAAGATCTTGGACTAGCGGGGGTGGGAACCGAGCAGTACTTC
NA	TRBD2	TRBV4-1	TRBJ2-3	CASSQRVLAGYTDTQYF	TGCGCCAGCAGCCAGAGGGTTCTAGCGGGCTACACAGATACGCAGTATTTT
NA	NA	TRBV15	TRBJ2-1	CATRSLVNEQFF	TGTGCCACCAGAAGCCTAGTCAATGAGCAGTTCTTC
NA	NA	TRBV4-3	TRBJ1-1	CASSQDPGDPRYFF	TGCGCCAGCAGCCAAGATCCGGGGGACCCAAGGTACTTCTTT
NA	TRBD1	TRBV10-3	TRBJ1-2	CAISGRDRGDGYTF	TGTGCCATCAGTGGCCGGGACAGGGGCGATGGCTACACCTTC
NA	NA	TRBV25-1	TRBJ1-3	CASSVAGRGNTIYF	TGTGCCAGCAGTGTTGCGGGCCGAGGAAACACCATATATTTT
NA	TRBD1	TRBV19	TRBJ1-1	CASQPRTGRETEAFF	TGTGCCAGCCAACCCCGGACAGGGAGGGAGACTGAAGCTTTCTTT
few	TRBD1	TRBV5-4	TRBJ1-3	CASSAAGTAGNTIYF	TGTGCCAGCAGCGCTGCCGGGACAGCTGGAAACACCATATATTTT
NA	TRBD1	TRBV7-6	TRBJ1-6	CASSLAETGGLSPLHF	TGTGCCAGCAGCTTAGCGGAGACAGGGGGACTTTCACCCCTCCACTTT
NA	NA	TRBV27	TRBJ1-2	CASSSWGGRVYGYTF	TGTGCCAGCAGTTCCTGGGGGGGGAGAGTCTATGGCTACACCTTC
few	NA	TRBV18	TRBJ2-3	CASSPGTGVTDTQYF	TGTGCCAGCTCACCGGGAACGGGGGTCACAGATACGCAGTATTTT
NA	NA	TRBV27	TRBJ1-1	CASSLMGGVGGAFF	TGTGCCAGCAGTTTAATGGGGGGGGTTGGGGGAGCTTTCTTT
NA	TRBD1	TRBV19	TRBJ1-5	CASSIRTGQSQPQHF	TGTGCCAGTAGTATCAGGACAGGGCAAAGTCAGCCCCAGCATTTT
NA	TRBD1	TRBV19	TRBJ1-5	CASSTGDRGSNQPQHF	TGTGCCAGTAGTACGGGGGACAGGGGCAGCAATCAGCCCCAGCATTTT
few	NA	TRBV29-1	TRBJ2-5	CSVPYQETQYF	TGCAGCGTTCCGTACCAAGAGACCCAGTACTTC
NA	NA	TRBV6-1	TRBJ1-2	CASSESSGYTF	TGTGCCAGCAGTGAGTCGAGCGGCTACACCTTC
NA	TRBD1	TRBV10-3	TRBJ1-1	CAISEHTGTGALGLEAFF	TGTGCCATCAGTGAGCACACTGGGACAGGGGCGCTGGGTCTTGAAGCTTTCTTT
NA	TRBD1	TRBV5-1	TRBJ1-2	CASSLGRGLGYGYTF	TGCGCCAGCAGCTTGGGCAGGGGGCTAGGCTATGGCTACACCTTC
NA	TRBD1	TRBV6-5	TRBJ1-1	CASSYRGTGIVTEAFF	TGTGCCAGCAGTTACCGGGGGACAGGGATAGTTACTGAAGCTTTCTTT
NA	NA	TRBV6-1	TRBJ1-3	CASSGGGASRSGNTIYF	TGTGCCAGCAGTGGGGGTGGGGCGAGCCGCTCTGGAAACACCATATATTTT
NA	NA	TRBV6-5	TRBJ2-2	CASSYSIITGELFF	TGTGCCAGCAGTTACTCAATTATCACCGGGGAGCTGTTTTTT
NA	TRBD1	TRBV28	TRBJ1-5	CASNTGGHQPQHF	TGTGCCAGCAACACAGGGGGCCATCAGCCCCAGCATTTT
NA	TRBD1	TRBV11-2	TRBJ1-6	CASSVQGASPLHF	TGTGCCAGCAGCGTACAGGGGGCTTCCCCCCTCCACTTT
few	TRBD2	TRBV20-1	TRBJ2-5	CRTGGQETQYF	TGCAGAACCGGGGGGCAAGAGACCCAGTACTTC
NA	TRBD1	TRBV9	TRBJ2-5	CASSALPGTEETQYF	TGTGCCAGCAGCGCTCTCCCCGGGACAGAAGAGACCCAGTACTTC
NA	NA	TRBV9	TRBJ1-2	CASSVPTLFFTF	TGTGCCAGCAGCGTCCCAACACTATTCTTCACCTTC
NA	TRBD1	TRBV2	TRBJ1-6	CATTYDRGGSPLHF	TGTGCCACCACTTATGACAGGGGTGGGTCACCCCTCCACTTT
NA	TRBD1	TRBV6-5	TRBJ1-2	CASSYSDRGLSYTF	TGTGCCAGCAGTTACTCCGACAGGGGATTGAGCTACACCTTC
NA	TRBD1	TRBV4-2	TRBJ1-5	CASSQEASFETGGLNQPQHF	TGTGCCAGCAGCCAAGAGGCGTCTTTTGAGACAGGGGGCCTTAATCAGCCCCAGCATTTT
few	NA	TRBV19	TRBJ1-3	CASGPGSIGNTIYF	TGTGCCAGTGGTCCCGGGAGCATTGGAAACACCATATATTTT
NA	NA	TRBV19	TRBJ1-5	CASSIQGTEQPQHF	TGTGCCAGTAGCATTCAGGGGACGGAACAGCCCCAGCATTTT
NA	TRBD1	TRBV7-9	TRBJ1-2	CASSLAVQGRTGYTF	TGTGCCAGCAGCTTGGCCGTACAGGGGAGAACTGGCTACACCTTC
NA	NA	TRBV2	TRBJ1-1	CASSDRGLNTEAFF	TGTGCCAGCAGTGATAGGGGATTAAACACTGAAGCTTTCTTT